Each of the 14 T cell receptor beta chains below was sequenced from the same sample in a study of blood T cell repertoires in COVID-19. Profiled with immunoSEQ multiplex PCR; TCRdb holds only in-frame clones, not every one. The table records around 200,000 clones, 65% to 80% of them present only once. Sequenced material: peripheral blood. Receptors were obtained from a woman in her forties or fifties with acute or convalescent COVID-19.

The chain uses TRBV19 and TRBJ2-7; a possible D gene is TRBD1 (8 bases). Per germline, CDR1 LNHDA and CDR2 SQIVND (reference sequence). The CDR3 runs 14 residues. Trimming removed 6 bases at V and 2 bases at J, with 14 bases between. CDR3 loop: CASSVTGGAYEQYF. As DNA, the CDR3 is TGTGCCAGTAGCGTTACAGGGGGGGCCTACGAGCAGTACTTC.

This chain joins TRBV27 and TRBJ1-1; D is possibly TRBD1 (6 bases). The CDR3 consists of 16 residues. From germline, CDR1 is MNHEY and CDR2 SMNVEV (reference sequence). V lost 1 base and J 1 base, leaving 13 bases between the germline ends. The CDR3 loop reads CASSLLAGVENTEAFF. In nucleotides, the CDR3 is TGTGCCAGCAGTTTATTGGCAGGGGTGGAGAACACTGAAGCTTTCTTT.

The CDR3 coding sequence is TGTGCCAGTTTAAACAGGGGGAGTTACGAGCAGTACTTC. As protein: CASLNRGSYEQYF. The gene calls are TRBV3-1 (or the pseudogene TRBV3-2) and TRBJ2-7; 8 bases align to TRBD1. Losses at the gene ends were 9 bases for V and 4 bases for J; bases not matched to a gene: 8. The CDR3 is 13 amino acids. From germline, CDR1 is LGHDT and CDR2 YNNKEL (reference sequence).

V and J are TRBV19 and TRBJ1-3; the match to TRBD1 covers 8 bases. This CDR3 has 16 amino acids. The germline CDR1 and CDR2 sequences are LNHDA and SQIVND (reference sequence). V shed 7 bases, J shed 0 bases, and the junction held 8 bases outside the gene matches. The DNA for the CDR3 is TGTGCCAGTACCCGGGACAGGTCAAGCTCTGGAAACACCATATATTTT. Its translation is CASTRDRSSSGNTIYF.

This clone appeared a few times. The germline gene is not matched at one end of the junction; a read error may be the cause. The genes are TRBV6-1 and TRBJ2-1, with 8 nucleotides matching TRBD2. The CDR3 runs 11 residues. CDR1 and CDR2 from the germline V gene are MNHNS and SASEGT. The CDR3 sequence is CASSEWTSLLF. DNA of the CDR3: TGTGCCAGCAGTGAATGGACTAGCTTGCTCTTC.

This clone was observed a single time. This chain connects TRBV24-1 to TRBJ2-7, with 7 bases matching TRBD1. Germline CDR1 is KGHDR and CDR2 is SFDVKD. The CDR3 is 16 amino acids. The V gene end was trimmed by 4 bases and the J gene end by 5 bases; junction bases not matched to a gene: 13. CDR3 region: CATSDPKATGRDEQYF. DNA for the CDR3: TGTGCCACCAGTGACCCGAAGGCGACAGGGCGGGACGAGCAGTACTTC.

This clone was seen only a few times. This sequence joins TRBV2 and TRBJ2-7; possibly TRBD2 for D (6 bases). The CDR3 covers 12 residues. The ends were cut back, 7 bases at V and 6 bases at J, with 13 bases in the middle. The germline gives CDR1 SNHLY, CDR2 FYNNEI. The CDR3 region has the DNA TGTGCCAGCAAACGGGGGTCGGGCGAGCAGTACTTC. Protein sequence: CASKRGSGEQYF. Complete variable domain (other parts from reference TRBV2 and TRBJ2-7): EPEVTQTPSHQVTQMGQEVILRCVPISNHLYFYWYRQILGQKVEFLVSFYNNEISEKSEIFDDQFSVERPDGSNFTLKIRSTKLEDSAMYFCASKRGSGEQYFGPGTRLTVT.

V gene TRBV3-1 (or the pseudogene TRBV3-2) combines with J gene TRBJ1-1; D possibly corresponds to TRBD1 (6 bases). From germline, CDR1 is LGHDT and CDR2 YNNKEL (reference sequence). V lost 4 bases to trimming and J lost 8 bases, with 14 bases between them. The CDR3 consists of 13 residues. In DNA form, the CDR3 reads TGTGCCAGCAGCCTCCTTCTAGGACAGGAAGCTTTCTTT. This translates into CASSLLLGQEAFF.

The chain combines TRBV28 with TRBJ1-2; D is possibly TRBD1 (5 bases). The CDR3 contains 12 residues. Per germline, CDR1 MDHEN and CDR2 SYDVKM. The V gene lost 4 bases and the J gene lost 3 bases, with 6 bases spanning the gap. The CDR3 DNA reads TGTGCCAGCAGTTGGGGGGACTATGGCTACACCTTC. Protein: CASSWGDYGYTF.

The chain employs TRBV24-1 and TRBJ2-3, with 14 bases fitting TRBD2. The CDR3 is made up of 19 amino acids. Germline trimming cut 2 bases from V and 6 bases from J; bases unmatched to any gene: 12. The germline V gene encodes CDR1 KGHDR and CDR2 SFDVKD. The CDR3 sequence is CATSDYGLAGGRPRDTQYF. Written as DNA, the CDR3 is TGTGCCACCAGTGATTACGGACTAGCGGGGGGACGCCCTCGGGATACGCAGTATTTT.

V and J are TRBV28 and TRBJ1-6; weak D call: TRBD1 (5 bases). Germline assignment: CDR1 MDHEN and CDR2 SYDVKM. V lost 1 base and J lost 12, with 16 bases in between. The CDR3 totals 15 residues. The CDR3 DNA follows: TGTGCCAGCAGTTTATTTTGGGGGGTAGCTCAACCCCTCCACTTT. It codes for CASSLFWGVAQPLHF.

The chain links TRBV29-1 to TRBJ1-1; TRBD1 agrees at 8 bases. CDR3 length: 17 amino acids. V gave up 3 bases and J gave up 1 base; unmatched junction bases: 13. Germline V lookup: CDR1 SQVTM, CDR2 ANQGSEA. CDR3 amino acids: CSVDWGQGARKNTEAFF. DNA of the CDR3: TGCAGCGTTGATTGGGGGCAGGGGGCGCGGAAGAACACTGAAGCTTTCTTT. Combining the CDR3 with reference TRBV29-1 and TRBJ1-1 gives the whole variable domain SAVISQKPSRDICQRGTSLTIQCQVDSQVTMMFWYRQQPGQSLTLIATANQGSEATYESGFVIDKFPISRPNLTFSTLTVSNMSPEDSSIYLCSVDWGQGARKNTEAFFGQGTRLTVV.

The chain recombines TRBV3-1 (or the pseudogene TRBV3-2) with TRBJ2-3, with TRBD2 matching 8 bases. The CDR3 loop spans 17 amino acids. Germline V gene lookup returns CDR1 LGHDT and CDR2 YNNKEL (reference sequence). The J segment lost 3 bases and the V segment lost 0 bases, leaving 8 bases of the junction unmatched. CDR3 in DNA: TGTGCCAGCAGCCAAGATCTTGGACTAGCAGGTACAGATACGCAGTATTTT. It yields the protein CASSQDLGLAGTDTQYF.

The chain couples TRBV27 to TRBJ1-2; D call uncertain. CDR3 size: 15 residues. V was clipped by 0 bases and J by 6 bases, with 14 bases between them. The germline V gene has CDR1 MNHEY and CDR2 SMNVEV (reference sequence). The CDR3 DNA is TGTGCCAGCAGTTTATCGTCTGCAGGATCGGATGGCTACACCTTC. It translates to CASSLSSAGSDGYTF.